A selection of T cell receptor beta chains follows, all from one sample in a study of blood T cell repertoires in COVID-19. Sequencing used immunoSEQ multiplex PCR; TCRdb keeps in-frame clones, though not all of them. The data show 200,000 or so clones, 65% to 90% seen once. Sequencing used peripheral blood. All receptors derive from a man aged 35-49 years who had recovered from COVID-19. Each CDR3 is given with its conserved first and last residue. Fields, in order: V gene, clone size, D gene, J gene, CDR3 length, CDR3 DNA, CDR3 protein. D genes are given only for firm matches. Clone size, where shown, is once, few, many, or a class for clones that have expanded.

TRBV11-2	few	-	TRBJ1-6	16	TGTGCCAGCAGCTTAGGTGGGCAGTTGGGTAATTCACCCCTCCACTTT	CASSLGGQLGNSPLHF
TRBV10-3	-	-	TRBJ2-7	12	TGTGCCATCAGTGAGAGGCCGGGGGAGCAGTACTTC	CAISERPGEQYF
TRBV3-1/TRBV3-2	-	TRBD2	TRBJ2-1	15	TGTGCCAGCAGCCCCGTCGGGGGGGCAGGAAATGAGCAGTTCTTC	CASSPVGGAGNEQFF
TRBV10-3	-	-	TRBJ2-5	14	TGTGCCATCAGTCCTATAGCGCGTCAAGAGACCCAGTACTTC	CAISPIARQETQYF
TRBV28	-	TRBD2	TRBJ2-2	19	TGTGCCAGCAGTAGTCCGGGACTAGCGGGAGATGGGAACACCGGGGAGCTGTTTTTT	CASSSPGLAGDGNTGELFF
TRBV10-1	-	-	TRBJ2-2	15	TGCGCCAGCTCGGCCGGGTCAGGGGAAACCGGGGAGCTGTTTTTT	CASSAGSGETGELFF
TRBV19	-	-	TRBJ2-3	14	TGTGCCAGTAGGAAGACTACTAGCACAGATACGCAGTATTTT	CASRKTTSTDTQYF
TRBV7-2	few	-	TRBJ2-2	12	TGTGCCAGCAGCCCAACCAGGAGGGAGCTGTTTTTT	CASSPTRRELFF
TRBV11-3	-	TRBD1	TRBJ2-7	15	TGTGCCAGCAGCGGCGGACAGGGGAACTACCACGAGCAGTACTTC	CASSGGQGNYHEQYF
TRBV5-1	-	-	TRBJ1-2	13	TGCGCCAGCAGTGGGGGCGGCGGGGGAGGCTACACCTTC	CASSGGGGGGYTF
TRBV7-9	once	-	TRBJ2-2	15	TGTGCCAGCAGCCAATCGGGTCTCAACACCGGGGAGCTGTTTTTT	CASSQSGLNTGELFF
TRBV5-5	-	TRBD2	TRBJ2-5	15	TGTGCCAGCAGCTTTTCCGGGACTAGCGATGGGACCCAGTACTTC	CASSFSGTSDGTQYF
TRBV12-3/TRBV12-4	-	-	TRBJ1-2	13	TGTGCCAGCAGCCCGACAGATAACTATGGCTACACCTTC	CASSPTDNYGYTF
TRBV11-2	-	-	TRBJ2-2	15	TGTGCCAGCAGCCATAGATCGGAGGGCCTCGGGGAGCTGTTTTTT	CASSHRSEGLGELFF
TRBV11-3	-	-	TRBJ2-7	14	TGTGCCAGCAGCTTAGAACAGCATTCCTACGAGCAGTACTTC	CASSLEQHSYEQYF
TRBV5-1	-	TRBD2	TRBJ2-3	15	TGCGCCAGCAGCTCTAGCGGGAGGTCGACAGATACGCAGTATTTT	CASSSSGRSTDTQYF
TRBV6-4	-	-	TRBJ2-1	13	TGTGCCAGCAGTGCCCTTCCCTACAATGAGCAGTTCTTC	CASSALPYNEQFF
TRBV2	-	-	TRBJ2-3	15	TGTGCCAGCAGTCTTGACAACGCTGGCACAGATACGCAGTATTTT	CASSLDNAGTDTQYF
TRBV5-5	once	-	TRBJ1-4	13	TGTGCCAGCAGCTTGGTGCCGGGGGAAAAGCTGTTTTTT	CASSLVPGEKLFF
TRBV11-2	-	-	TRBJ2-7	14	TGTGCCAGCAGCTTAGGTAGCAGAGACTACGAGCAGTACTTC	CASSLGSRDYEQYF
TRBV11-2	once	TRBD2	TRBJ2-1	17	TGTGCCAGCAAACGTCCGGGGCTAGCGGGAACATACAATGAGCAGTTCTTC	CASKRPGLAGTYNEQFF
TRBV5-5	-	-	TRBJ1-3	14	TGTGCCAGCAGCTTGCCGGGCTCTGGAAACACCATATATTTT	CASSLPGSGNTIYF
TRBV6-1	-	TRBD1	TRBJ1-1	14	TGTGCCAGCAGTGAGGTCAGGGGGCTATCTGAAGCTTTCTTT	CASSEVRGLSEAFF
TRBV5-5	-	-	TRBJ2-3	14	TGTGCCAGCAGACCCGGGTCTAGCACAGATACGCAGTATTTT	CASRPGSSTDTQYF
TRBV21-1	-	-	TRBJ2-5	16	TGTGCCAGCAGCAAAGCAGGGACAGGACAACAAGAGACCCAGTACTTC	CASSKAGTGQQETQYF
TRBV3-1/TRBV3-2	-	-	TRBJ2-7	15	TGTGCCAGCAGCCAAGTAGGGGGATACTCCTACGAGCAGTACTTC	CASSQVGGYSYEQYF
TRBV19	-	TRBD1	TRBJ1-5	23	TGTGCCAGTAGTTCCTTAAACTTCGCCGGGACAGGGGGAGTACCTTATAGCAATCAGCCCCAGCATTTT	CASSSLNFAGTGGVPYSNQPQHF
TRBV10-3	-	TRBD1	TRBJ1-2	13	TGTGCCCATCAAGGGGGACAGGGCTGGGGCTACACCTTC	CAHQGGQGWGYTF
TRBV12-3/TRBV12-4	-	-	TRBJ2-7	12	TGTGCCAGCAGTGACGACAGCTACGAGCAGTACTTC	CASSDDSYEQYF
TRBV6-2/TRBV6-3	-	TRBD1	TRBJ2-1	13	TGTGCCAGCAGTTGGACAGGGGTTAGTGAGCAGTTCTTC	CASSWTGVSEQFF
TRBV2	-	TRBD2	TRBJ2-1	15	TGTGCCAGCAGTGCTAGCGGAGGATATTACAATGAGCAGTTCTTC	CASSASGGYYNEQFF
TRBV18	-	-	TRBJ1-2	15	TGTGCCAGCTCACCCCCGGGTCCAGGGAACTATGGCTACACCTTC	CASSPPGPGNYGYTF
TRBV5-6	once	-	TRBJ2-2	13	TGTGCCAGCAGCTCGAATTGGCACGGGGAGCTGTTTTTT	CASSSNWHGELFF
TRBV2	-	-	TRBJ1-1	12	TGTGCCAGCAGTCCTAGACGGACTGAAGCTTTCTTT	CASSPRRTEAFF
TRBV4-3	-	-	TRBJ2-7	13	TGCGCCAGCAGCCAAGAATTGCGGCAGAAGCAGTACTTC	CASSQELRQKQYF
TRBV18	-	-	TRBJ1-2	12	TGTGCCAGCTCACTCAGACATGATGGCTACACCTTC	CASSLRHDGYTF
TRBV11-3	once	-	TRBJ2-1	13	TGTGCCAGCAACGGTTCCGTGCCCCGAGAGCAGTTCTTC	CASNGSVPREQFF
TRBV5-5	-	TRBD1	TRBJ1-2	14	TGTGCCAGCAGCACTAGGGCCCAGGGGGCTGGCTACACCTTC	CASSTRAQGAGYTF
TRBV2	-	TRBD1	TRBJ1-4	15	TGTGCCAGCAGCCCCGGGACAGCAACTAATGAAAAACTGTTTTTT	CASSPGTATNEKLFF
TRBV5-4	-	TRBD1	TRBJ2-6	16	TGTGCCAGCAGCGGGGGGACAGGGAATGGGGCCAACGTCCTGACTTTC	CASSGGTGNGANVLTF